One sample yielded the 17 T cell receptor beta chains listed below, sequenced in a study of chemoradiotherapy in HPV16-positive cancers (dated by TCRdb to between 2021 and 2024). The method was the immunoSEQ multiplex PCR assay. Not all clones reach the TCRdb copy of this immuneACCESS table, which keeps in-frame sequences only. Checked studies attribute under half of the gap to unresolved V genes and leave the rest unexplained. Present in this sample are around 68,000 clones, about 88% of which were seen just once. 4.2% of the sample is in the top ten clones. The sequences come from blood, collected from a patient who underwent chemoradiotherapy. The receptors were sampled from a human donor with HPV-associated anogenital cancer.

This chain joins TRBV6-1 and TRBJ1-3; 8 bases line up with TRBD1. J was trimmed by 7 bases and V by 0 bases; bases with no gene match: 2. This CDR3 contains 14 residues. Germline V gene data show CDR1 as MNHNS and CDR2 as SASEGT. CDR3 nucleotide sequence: TGTGCCAGCAGTGAAGCGGGACAGGTGAACACCATATATTTT. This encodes CASSEAGQVNTIYF.

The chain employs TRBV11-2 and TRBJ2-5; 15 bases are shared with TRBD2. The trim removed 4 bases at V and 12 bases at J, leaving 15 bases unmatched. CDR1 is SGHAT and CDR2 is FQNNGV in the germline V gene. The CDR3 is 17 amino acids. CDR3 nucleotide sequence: TGTGCCAGCAGCTCACTAAAAAGGACTAGCGGGAGGGCCGGGAAGTACTTC. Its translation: CASSSLKRTSGRAGKYF. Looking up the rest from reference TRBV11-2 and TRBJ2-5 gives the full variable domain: EAGVAQSPRYKIIEKRQSVAFWCNPISGHATLYWYQQILGQGPKLLIQFQNNGVVDDSQLPKDRFSAERLKGVDSTLKIQPAKLEDSAVYLCASSSLKRTSGRAGKYFGPGTRLLVL.

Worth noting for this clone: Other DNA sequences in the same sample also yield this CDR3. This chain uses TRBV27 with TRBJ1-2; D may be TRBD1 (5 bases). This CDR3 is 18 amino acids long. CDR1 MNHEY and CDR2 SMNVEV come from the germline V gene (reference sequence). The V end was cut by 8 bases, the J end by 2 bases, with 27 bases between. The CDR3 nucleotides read TGTGCCAGCGGATCCCGTTTAAGGTCAGGGATTGAGAACTATGGCTACACCTTC. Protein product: CASGSRLRSGIENYGYTF.

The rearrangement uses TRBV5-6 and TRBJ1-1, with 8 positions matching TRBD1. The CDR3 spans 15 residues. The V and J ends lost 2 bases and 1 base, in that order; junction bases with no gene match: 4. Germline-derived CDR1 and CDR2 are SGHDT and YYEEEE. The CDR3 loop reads CASSFDRGENTEAFF. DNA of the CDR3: TGTGCCAGCAGCTTTGACAGGGGAGAGAACACTGAAGCTTTCTTT.

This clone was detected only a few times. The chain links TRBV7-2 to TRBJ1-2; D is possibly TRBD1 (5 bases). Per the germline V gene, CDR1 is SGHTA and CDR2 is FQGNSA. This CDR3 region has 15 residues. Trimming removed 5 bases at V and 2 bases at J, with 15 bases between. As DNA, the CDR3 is TGTGCCAGCAGCCCACGATCCGGGGCCAACTATGGCTACACCTTC. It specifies CASSPRSGANYGYTF.

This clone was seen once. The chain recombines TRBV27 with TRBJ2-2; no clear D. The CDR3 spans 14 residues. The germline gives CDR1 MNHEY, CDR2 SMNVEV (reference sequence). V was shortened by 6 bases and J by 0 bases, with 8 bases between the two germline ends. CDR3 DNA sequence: TGTGCCAGCAGATGGGCGGCGAACACCGGGGAGCTGTTTTTT. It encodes CASRWAANTGELFF.

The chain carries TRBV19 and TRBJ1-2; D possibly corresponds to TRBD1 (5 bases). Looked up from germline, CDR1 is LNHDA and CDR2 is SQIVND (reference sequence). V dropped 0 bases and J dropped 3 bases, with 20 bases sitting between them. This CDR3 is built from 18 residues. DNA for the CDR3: TGTGCCAGTAGTATAGATGGCTTTTCTCTGGGGCAACACTATGGCTACACCTTC. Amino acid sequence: CASSIDGFSLGQHYGYTF.

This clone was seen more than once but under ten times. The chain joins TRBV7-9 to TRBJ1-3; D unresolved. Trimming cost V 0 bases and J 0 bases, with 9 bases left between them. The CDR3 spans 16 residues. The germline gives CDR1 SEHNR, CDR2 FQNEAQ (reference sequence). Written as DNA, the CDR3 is TGTGCCAGCAGCTTAGCGGGGAGCTACTCTGGAAACACCATATATTTT. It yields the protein CASSLAGSYSGNTIYF.

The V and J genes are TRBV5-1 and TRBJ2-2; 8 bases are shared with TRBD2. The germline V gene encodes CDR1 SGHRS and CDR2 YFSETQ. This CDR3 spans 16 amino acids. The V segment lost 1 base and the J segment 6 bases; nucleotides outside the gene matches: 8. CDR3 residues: CASSLSGSLRPGELFF. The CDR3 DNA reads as TGCGCCAGCAGCTTGAGCGGGAGTTTAAGGCCCGGGGAGCTGTTTTTT.

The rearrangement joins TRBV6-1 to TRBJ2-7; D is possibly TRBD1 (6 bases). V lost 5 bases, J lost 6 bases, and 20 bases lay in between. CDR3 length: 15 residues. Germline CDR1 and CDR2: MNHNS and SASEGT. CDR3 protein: CASSPLGQWDGEQYF. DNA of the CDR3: TGTGCCAGCAGTCCCCTGGGACAATGGGATGGCGAGCAGTACTTC.

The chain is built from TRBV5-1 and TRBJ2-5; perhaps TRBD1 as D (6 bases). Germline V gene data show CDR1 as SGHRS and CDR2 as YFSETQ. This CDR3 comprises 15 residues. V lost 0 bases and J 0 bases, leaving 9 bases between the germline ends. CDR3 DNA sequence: TGCGCCAGCAGCTTGGAAGGGACAAACCAAGAGACCCAGTACTTC. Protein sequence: CASSLEGTNQETQYF.

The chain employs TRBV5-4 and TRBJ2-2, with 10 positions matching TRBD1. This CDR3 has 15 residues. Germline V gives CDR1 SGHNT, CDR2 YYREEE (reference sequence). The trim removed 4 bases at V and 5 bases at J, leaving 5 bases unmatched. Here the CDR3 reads CASSAGQGGTGELFF. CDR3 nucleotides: TGTGCCAGCAGCGCCGGACAGGGGGGGACCGGGGAGCTGTTTTTT.

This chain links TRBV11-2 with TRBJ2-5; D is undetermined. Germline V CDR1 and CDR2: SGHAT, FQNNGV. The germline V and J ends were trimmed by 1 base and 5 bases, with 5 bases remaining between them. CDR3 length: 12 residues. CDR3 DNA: TGTGCCAGCAGCTTAGGTTCTGAGACCCAGTACTTC. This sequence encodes CASSLGSETQYF.

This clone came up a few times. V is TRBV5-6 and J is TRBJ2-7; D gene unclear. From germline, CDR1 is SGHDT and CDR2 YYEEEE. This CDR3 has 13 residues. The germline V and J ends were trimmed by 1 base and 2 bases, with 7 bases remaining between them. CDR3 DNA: TGTGCCAGCAGCTTGTCCCCACCCTACGAGCAGTACTTC. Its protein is CASSLSPPYEQYF.

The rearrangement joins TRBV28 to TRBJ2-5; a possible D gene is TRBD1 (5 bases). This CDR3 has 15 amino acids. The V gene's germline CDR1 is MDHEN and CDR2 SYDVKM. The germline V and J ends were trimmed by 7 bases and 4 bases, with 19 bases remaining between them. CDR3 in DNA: TGTGCCAGCAATAGGGGCGCCGGTGGAAGAGAGACCCAGTACTTC. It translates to CASNRGAGGRETQYF.

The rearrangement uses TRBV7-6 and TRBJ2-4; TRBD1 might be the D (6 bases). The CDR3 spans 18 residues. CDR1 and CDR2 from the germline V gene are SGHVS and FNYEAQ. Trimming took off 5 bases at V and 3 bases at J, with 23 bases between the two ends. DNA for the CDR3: TGTGCCAGCAGCCCCGATTGGACAGCCGAAAAGGGCAAAAACATTCAGTACTTC. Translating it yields CASSPDWTAEKGKNIQYF.

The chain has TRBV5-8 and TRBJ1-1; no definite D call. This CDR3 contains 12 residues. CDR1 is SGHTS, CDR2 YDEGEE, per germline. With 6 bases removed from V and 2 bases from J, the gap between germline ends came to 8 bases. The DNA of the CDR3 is TGTGCCAGCACTCGGAGAAACACTGAAGCTTTCTTT. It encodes CASTRRNTEAFF.